The present T cell receptor beta chain was sequenced within a study of T cell responses to AZD1222 COVID-19 vaccine. Analysis merged second doses at about 4 or about 12 weeks. Germline V lookup: CDR1 WSHSY, CDR2 SAAADI. After removal of 1 base from V and 4 bases from J, the junction contained 7 bases not matched to a gene. This CDR3 is built from 15 residues. To note about this clone: Its matching antigen is unknown.

Study results and caveats: Scientists sampled the repertoires only once the peak T cell response had passed. Two AZD1222 doses significantly raised spike-specific TCR breadth and depth over controls. Only a handful of people who got AZD1222 tested seropositive at baseline.

Only in-frame clones appear in the TCRdb table, and some are missing; sequencing was by immunoSEQ multiplex PCR. Altogether around 150,000 clones are present, around 90% being singletons, with the ten largest covering approximately 3.4%. The starting material was peripheral blood, obtained 28 days after the second AZD1222 dose. This clonotype originated in an adult who received the AZD1222 COVID-19 vaccine. The chain uses TRBV10-2 and TRBJ2-7, with TRBD1 matching over 7 bases. This CDR3 reads CASSEFHRGSYEQYF. The CDR3 DNA sequence: TGCGCCAGCAGTGAGTTTCACAGGGGCTCTTACGAGCAGTACTTC.